A single sample gave rise to the 5 T cell receptor beta chains below, sequenced in a study of shared clonotypes between healthy human individuals. CD45RO negativity and positive selection for CCR7 defined naive CD8 cells, a population that excluded terminally differentiated effector memory CD45RA+ cells. Sequencing was performed with immunoSEQ multiplex PCR; in TCRdb, only in-frame clones are kept and a portion is missing. The sample includes about 2,100,000 clones, 85% to 95% of them seen just once. The sequencing sample was made of naive CD8+ T cells from PBMCs. These receptors came from a man between 18 and 35 years old in good health. Some clones in this sample may be carry-over from other donors' samples.

As regards this clone: The identical CDR3 is also encoded by other nucleotide sequences in the sample. The chain recombines TRBV28 with TRBJ2-7; TRBD1 matches at 8 bases. With V trimmed by 5 bases and J by 3 bases, 3 bases remained unmatched. The CDR3 spans 13 residues. Germline CDR1 and CDR2: MDHEN and SYDVKM. The CDR3 spells CASSADRGYEQYF. The DNA for the CDR3 is TGTGCCAGCAGTGCCGACAGGGGCTACGAGCAGTACTTC.

The chain combines TRBV7-2 with TRBJ2-7, with D tentatively TRBD2 (6 bases). Germline CDR1 is SGHTA and CDR2 is FQGNSA. This CDR3 comprises 15 residues. The V and J ends lost 5 bases and 2 bases respectively, with 16 bases between them. CDR3 sequence: CASSILRDFPYEQYF. The DNA of the CDR3 is TGTGCCAGCAGCATACTCCGGGACTTCCCCTACGAGCAGTACTTC.

In regard to this clone: This sample also contains other DNA sequences that code for the same CDR3. This sequence joins TRBV7-9 and TRBJ1-1, with D unclear. Trimming took 4 bases from V and 4 from J, leaving 7 bases between them. Looked up from germline, CDR1 is SEHNR and CDR2 is FQNEAQ (reference sequence). The CDR3 loop spans 12 amino acids. The CDR3 DNA sequence: TGTGCCAGCAGCTCGGGTGGCACTGAAGCTTTCTTT. This gives the protein CASSSGGTEAFF.

Written as DNA, the CDR3 is TGTGCCAGCAGTTTTTTCCAGGGCTTGAACCACGAGCAGTACTTC. Translated, it gives CASSFFQGLNHEQYF. J is TRBJ2-7 and V is TRBV28, with D maybe TRBD1 (5 bases). The CDR3 loop spans 15 amino acids. Trimming removed 3 bases at V and 5 bases at J, with 17 bases between. Per germline, CDR1 MDHEN and CDR2 SYDVKM.

This chain joins TRBV10-3 and TRBJ2-1; 10 nucleotides line up with TRBD1. V shed 0 bases, J shed 10 bases, and the junction held 0 bases outside the gene matches. This CDR3 is 13 amino acids long. Germline V gives CDR1 ENHRY, CDR2 SYGVKD. The CDR3 sequence: CAISESTGGEQFF. The CDR3 coding sequence is TGTGCCATCAGTGAGTCGACAGGGGGCGAGCAGTTCTTC.